The 29 T cell receptor beta chains below were found in one sample sequenced in a study of blood T cell repertoires in COVID-19. Here immunoSEQ multiplex PCR was the method, and the copy in TCRdb shows in-frame clones only, minus some. Of about 280,000 clones listed, 90% were seen once; the top ten hold about 1.7%. The sequenced sample consisted of PBMCs or T cells enriched from blood (not recorded which). Receptors were obtained from a woman aged 18 to 35 with acute COVID-19.

This clone has only one observation. V usage is TRBV10-3 and J usage is TRBJ1-5, with a weak D call TRBD1 (6 bases). Germline loops: CDR1 ENHRY, CDR2 SYGVKD. V was trimmed by 0 bases and J by 6 bases, leaving 9 bases between them. The CDR3 covers 14 residues. Written as DNA, the CDR3 is TGTGCCATCAGTGAGTCTCCAGGGGTTCAGCCCCAGCATTTT. Translating it yields CAISESPGVQPQHF.

This clone came up once. V gene TRBV5-1 combines with J gene TRBJ2-1, with D maybe TRBD1 (6 bases). The CDR3 sequence is 14 residues long. Germline V gives CDR1 SGHRS, CDR2 YFSETQ. V was shortened by 5 bases and J by 0 bases, with 9 bases between the two germline ends. The CDR3, as DNA: TGCGCCAGCAGGACAGGTGCCTCCTACAATGAGCAGTTCTTC. Its translation: CASRTGASYNEQFF.

The rearrangement uses TRBV29-1 and TRBJ2-7; 10 bases agree with TRBD1. The CDR3 consists of 15 residues. CDR1 and CDR2 from the germline V gene are SQVTM and ANQGSEA. Trimming cost V 2 bases and J 1 base; bases outside gene matches: 5. The CDR3 is CSVELGTGVSYEQYF. Written as DNA, the CDR3 is TGCAGCGTTGAATTAGGGACAGGGGTGTCCTACGAGCAGTACTTC.

The V gene is TRBV4-3, the J gene TRBJ2-3; no clear D gene. V lost 1 base and J lost 6, with 8 bases in between. The CDR3 runs to 13 residues. CDR1 is LGHNA, CDR2 YSLEER, per germline. The CDR3 here is CASSQGPQDTQYF. CDR3 in DNA: TGCGCCAGCAGCCAAGGGCCGCAGGATACGCAGTATTTT.

In nucleotides, the CDR3 is TGTGCCAGCAGCTTGGACAGTCAGCCCCAGCATTTT. Its protein product is CASSLDSQPQHF. This rearrangement joins TRBV5-6 to TRBJ1-5; D ambiguous. CDR1 is SGHDT and CDR2 is YYEEEE in the germline V gene. The CDR3 is made up of 12 amino acids. V was cut by 0 bases and J by 6 bases, with 4 bases left in between.

This rearrangement joins TRBV24-1 to TRBJ2-2, with TRBD1 identical over 11 bases. V was pared by 4 bases and J by 5 bases, with 8 bases of the junction left unmatched. The germline CDR1 and CDR2 sequences are KGHDR and SFDVKD. This CDR3 has 17 residues. CDR3 sequence: CATSDPGQGATTGELFF. In DNA, the CDR3 is TGTGCCACCAGTGACCCCGGACAGGGGGCGACGACCGGGGAGCTGTTTTTT.

The rearrangement joins TRBV30 to TRBJ1-2, with a possible D match to TRBD1 (5 bases). CDR3 size: 14 residues. Germline CDR1 GTSNPN, CDR2 SVGIG (reference sequence). The germline V and J ends were trimmed by 4 bases and 3 bases, with 15 bases remaining between them. CDR3 in DNA: TGTGCCTGGAATTGGGGACGGGAGGACTATGGCTACACCTTC. Protein: CAWNWGREDYGYTF.

The chain has TRBV5-1 and TRBJ1-1; the match to TRBD1 covers 8 bases. This CDR3 is built from 14 residues. Germline CDR1 reads SGHRS; CDR2 reads YFSETQ. V was clipped by 5 bases and J by 4 bases; unmatched bases: 7. The CDR3 DNA reads TGCGCCAGCAGGACGACAGGGGACTCCACTGAAGCTTTCTTT. The encoded protein is CASRTTGDSTEAFF.

This clone was seen a single time. The chain combines TRBV28 with TRBJ2-2, with no clear D. The CDR3 is 14 amino acids. The V and J ends lost 1 base and 3 bases respectively, with 6 bases between them. Germline V gives CDR1 MDHEN, CDR2 SYDVKM. The CDR3 sequence: CASSLSLYTGELFF. The CDR3 DNA reads as TGTGCCAGCAGTTTATCACTTTACACCGGGGAGCTGTTTTTT.

This chain links TRBV7-9 with TRBJ2-3; tentative D call: TRBD2 (6 bases). V shed 5 bases and J shed 0 bases, with 18 bases lying between them. The CDR3 is 17 amino acids. The germline V gene has CDR1 SEHNR and CDR2 FQNEAQ (reference sequence). The CDR3 is CASSRRGGTPSTDTQYF. The CDR3 coding sequence is TGTGCCAGCAGCCGGAGGGGCGGTACCCCTAGCACAGATACGCAGTATTTT.

CDR3 amino acids: CASSLVVGGSLSGANVLTF. As DNA, the CDR3 is TGCGCCAGCAGCTTGGTAGTGGGGGGTTCACTCTCTGGGGCCAACGTCCTGACTTTC. This sequence joins TRBV5-1 and TRBJ2-6, with TRBD2 as a possible D gene (6 bases). Germline CDR1 reads SGHRS; CDR2 reads YFSETQ. V lost 0 bases, J lost 0 bases, and 16 bases lay in between. The CDR3 totals 19 residues.

The J gene is TRBJ2-1, the V gene TRBV7-8; 10 nucleotides match TRBD2. V lost 3 bases to trimming and J lost 5 bases; unmatched junction nucleotides: 16. CDR1 and CDR2 (germline): SGHVS, FQNEAQ. CDR3 length: 19 amino acids. DNA for the CDR3: TGTGCCAGCAGCTTGATTTGGTGGGTTAGCGGGAGGAGAGACAATGAGCAGTTCTTC. Translated: CASSLIWWVSGRRDNEQFF.

The V and J genes are TRBV16 and TRBJ1-2, with D unclear. Germline CDR1 KGHSY, CDR2 FQNENV. The CDR3 covers 14 residues. V lost 3 bases, J lost 6 bases, and 14 bases lay in between. The CDR3 coding sequence is TGTGCCAGCAGCCACCCAAAGGAGACGGATGGCTACACCTTC. It yields the protein CASSHPKETDGYTF.

Concerning this clone: Other DNA sequences in the sample encode the same CDR3. The chain couples TRBV30 to TRBJ1-1, with D perhaps TRBD1 (5 bases). This CDR3 comprises 13 residues. Germline V gene lookup returns CDR1 GTSNPN and CDR2 SVGIG (reference sequence). V lost 2 bases to trimming and J lost 1 base, with 8 bases between them. Written as DNA, the CDR3 is TGTGCCTGGAGTCCAGGACAGAACACTGAAGCTTTCTTT. Translated: CAWSPGQNTEAFF. The full variable domain, completed using reference TRBV30 and TRBJ1-1, is SQTIHQWPATLVQPVGSPLSLECTVEGTSNPNLYWYRQAAGRGLQLLFYSVGIGQISSEVPQNLSASRPQDRQFILSSKKLLLSDSGFYLCAWSPGQNTEAFFGQGTRLTVV.

V usage is TRBV5-4 and J usage is TRBJ1-6; D is unclear. The germline V gene has CDR1 SGHNT and CDR2 YYREEE (reference sequence). Deletions cut 0 bases from V and 10 bases from J, with 5 bases between. The CDR3 is 12 residues long. Here the CDR3 DNA reads TGTGCCAGCAGCTTGGATCGGTCACCCCTCCACTTT. Its protein is CASSLDRSPLHF.

The chain has TRBV5-8 and TRBJ2-7; tentative D call: TRBD2 (6 bases). The V gene's germline CDR1 is SGHTS and CDR2 YDEGEE. Deletions cut 5 bases from V and 0 bases from J, with 15 bases between. The CDR3 runs to 15 residues. As DNA, the CDR3 is TGTGCCAGCAGATCGGAGGCCGGGAGCTCCTACGAGCAGTACTTC. Encoded protein: CASRSEAGSSYEQYF.

The gene calls are TRBV6-6 and TRBJ2-1; the D gene is possibly TRBD1 (6 bases). Trimming left V 4 bases short and J 8 bases short, with 21 bases between. Per germline, CDR1 MNHNY and CDR2 SVGAGI (reference sequence). This CDR3 spans 16 amino acids. In nucleotides, the CDR3 is TGTGCCAGCAGTTCGCAACATCAGGGGTTTAAGGATGAGCAGTTCTTC. Protein: CASSSQHQGFKDEQFF.

The chain is built from TRBV6-6 and TRBJ1-4; tentative D call: TRBD1 (6 bases). This CDR3 contains 16 residues. Germline CDR1 reads MNHNY; CDR2 reads SVGAGI (reference sequence). Trimming removed 6 bases at V and 7 bases at J, with 21 bases between. CDR3 in amino acids: CASSLTYSGGGEKLFF. In nucleotides, the CDR3 is TGTGCCAGCAGCCTAACTTATTCGGGGGGCGGTGAAAAACTGTTTTTT.

V is TRBV18 and J is TRBJ1-1; 9 bases agree with TRBD1. The CDR3 is 16 residues long. The junction had 8 bases not matched to a gene; V was cut back by 2 bases and J by 4 bases. Germline lookup yields CDR1 KGHSH and CDR2 LQKENI. The CDR3 here is CASSPTGQGFATEAFF. The CDR3 nucleotides read TGTGCCAGCTCACCAACGGGACAGGGCTTCGCCACTGAAGCTTTCTTT. The full variable domain, its missing parts supplied by reference TRBV18 and TRBJ1-1, is NAGVMQNPRHLVRRRGQEARLRCSPMKGHSHVYWYRQLPEEGLKFMVYLQKENIIDESGMPKERFSAEFPKEGPSILRIQQVVRGDSAAYFCASSPTGQGFATEAFFGQGTRLTVV.

V is TRBV4-1 and J is TRBJ2-7; perhaps TRBD2 as D (6 bases). Trimming removed 1 base at V and 1 base at J, with 20 bases between. Germline V CDR1 and CDR2: MGHRA, YSYEKL. The CDR3 is made up of 18 amino acids. In nucleotides, the CDR3 is TGCGCCAGCAGCCAAGGCTCGGGGGTAGGTAGCGGATCCTACGAGCAGTACTTC. It encodes CASSQGSGVGSGSYEQYF.

A single count supports this clone. V gene TRBV5-1 combines with J gene TRBJ1-1, with 7 nucleotides matching TRBD1. The CDR3 is made up of 14 amino acids. Germline CDR1 is SGHRS and CDR2 is YFSETQ. V lost 8 bases and J lost 4; bases outside the gene matches: 11. The CDR3 nucleotides read TGCGCCAGTGGGCAGGGGGTTCGGGGCACTGAAGCTTTCTTT. It yields the protein CASGQGVRGTEAFF.

The rearrangement uses TRBV30 and TRBJ2-6; TRBD2 is a possible D gene (5 bases). Germline values: CDR1 GTSNPN, CDR2 SVGIG (reference sequence). The CDR3 is 19 amino acids. V lost 5 bases and J 0 bases, leaving 23 bases between the germline ends. The CDR3: CAWLRDGLMGNSGANVLTF. The CDR3 region has the DNA TGTGCCTGGTTGCGAGACGGACTGATGGGGAACTCTGGGGCCAACGTCCTGACTTTC. Based on the CDR3 plus reference TRBV30 and TRBJ2-6, the full variable domain is SQTIHQWPATLVQPVGSPLSLECTVEGTSNPNLYWYRQAAGRGLQLLFYSVGIGQISSEVPQNLSASRPQDRQFILSSKKLLLSDSGFYLCAWLRDGLMGNSGANVLTFGAGSRLTVL.

This clone was observed once. The chain is built from TRBV6-5 and TRBJ2-5; D possibly corresponds to TRBD1 (6 bases). Germline CDR1 MNHEY, CDR2 SVGAGI. This CDR3 region has 14 residues. Between the trimmed V and J ends, which lost 8 bases and 3 bases, there was a span of 16 bases. CDR3: CASSVRQAKETQYF. As DNA, the CDR3 is TGTGCCAGCTCAGTTAGACAGGCGAAAGAGACCCAGTACTTC.

The J gene is TRBJ2-1, the V gene TRBV3-1 (or the pseudogene TRBV3-2); TRBD2 matches 9 bases. Looked up from germline, CDR1 is LGHDT and CDR2 is YNNKEL (reference sequence). The CDR3 sequence is 16 residues long. V gave up 3 bases and J gave up 1 base; unmatched junction bases: 4. This CDR3 reads CASSHTAGGSYNEQFF. For the CDR3, the DNA is TGTGCCAGCAGCCATACCGCGGGAGGGTCCTACAATGAGCAGTTCTTC.

CDR3: CSISQGLGNTIYF. CDR3 sequence (DNA): TGCAGCATATCCCAGGGGCTTGGAAACACCATATATTTT. J is TRBJ1-3 and V is TRBV29-1; perhaps TRBD1 as D (6 bases). This CDR3 region has 13 residues. The germline V gene encodes CDR1 SQVTM and CDR2 ANQGSEA. V gave up 8 bases and J gave up 3 bases, with 14 bases separating them.

The chain carries TRBV11-1 and TRBJ2-7, with D maybe TRBD1 (6 bases). CDR1 is SGHAT, CDR2 FQDESV, per germline (reference sequence). The CDR3 spans 13 residues. Trimming removed 3 bases at V and 3 bases at J, with 9 bases between. CDR3 region: CASSFGRGYEQYF. For the CDR3, the DNA is TGTGCCAGCAGCTTTGGCAGGGGCTACGAGCAGTACTTC.

The V gene is TRBV7-3, the J gene TRBJ2-2, with 9 bases lining up with TRBD2. The CDR3 has 16 residues. V lost 2 bases and J lost 6; bases outside the gene matches: 7. The V gene's germline CDR1 is SGHTA and CDR2 FQGTGA. The CDR3 reads CASSLWAGGSAGELFF. CDR3 sequence (DNA): TGTGCCAGCAGCTTATGGGCGGGGGGGTCCGCCGGGGAGCTGTTTTTT.

The chain carries TRBV30 and TRBJ1-2; 7 bases are a match to TRBD1. V was pared by 2 bases and J by 0 bases, with 9 bases of the junction left unmatched. Germline assignment: CDR1 GTSNPN and CDR2 SVGIG (reference sequence). The CDR3 has 16 amino acids. CDR3 in amino acids: CAWSPGQIPSNYGYTF. For the CDR3, the DNA is TGTGCCTGGAGTCCGGGACAGATCCCTTCTAACTATGGCTACACCTTC.

The gene calls are TRBV2 and TRBJ1-1, with D uncertain. The CDR3 consists of 12 residues. Germline V CDR1 and CDR2: SNHLY, FYNNEI. Deletions cut 4 bases from V and 5 bases from J, with 8 bases between. CDR3 loop: CASSAGLTEAFF. The CDR3 DNA reads as TGTGCCAGCAGTGCCGGGTTGACTGAAGCTTTCTTT. Combining the CDR3 with reference TRBV2 and TRBJ1-1 gives the whole variable domain EPEVTQTPSHQVTQMGQEVILRCVPISNHLYFYWYRQILGQKVEFLVSFYNNEISEKSEIFDDQFSVERPDGSNFTLKIRSTKLEDSAMYFCASSAGLTEAFFGQGTRLTVV.